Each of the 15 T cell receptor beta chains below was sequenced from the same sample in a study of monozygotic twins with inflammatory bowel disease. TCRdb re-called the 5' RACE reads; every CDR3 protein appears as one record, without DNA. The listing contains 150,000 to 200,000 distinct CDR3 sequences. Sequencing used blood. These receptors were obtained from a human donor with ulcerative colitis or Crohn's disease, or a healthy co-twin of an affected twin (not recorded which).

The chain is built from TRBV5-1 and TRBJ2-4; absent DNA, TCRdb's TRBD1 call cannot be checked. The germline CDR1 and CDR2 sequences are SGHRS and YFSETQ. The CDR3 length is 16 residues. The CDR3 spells CASSLASGSPSAIQYF.

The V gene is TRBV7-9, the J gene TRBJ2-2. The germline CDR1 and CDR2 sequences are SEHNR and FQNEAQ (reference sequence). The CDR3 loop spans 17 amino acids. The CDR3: CASSPQSLSANTGELFF.

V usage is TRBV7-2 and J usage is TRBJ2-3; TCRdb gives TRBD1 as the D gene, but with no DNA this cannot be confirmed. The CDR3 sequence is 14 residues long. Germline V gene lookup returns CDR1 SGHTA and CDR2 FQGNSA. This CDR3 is CASSSPGRFVTQYF.

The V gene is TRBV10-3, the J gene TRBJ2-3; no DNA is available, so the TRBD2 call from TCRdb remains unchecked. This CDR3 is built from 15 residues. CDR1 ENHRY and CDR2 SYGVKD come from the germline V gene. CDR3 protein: CAISGTSGSTDTQYF.

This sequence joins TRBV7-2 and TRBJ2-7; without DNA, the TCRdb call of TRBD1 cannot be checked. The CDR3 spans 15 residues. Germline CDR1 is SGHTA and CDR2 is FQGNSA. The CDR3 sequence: CASSFGEGQVYEQYF.

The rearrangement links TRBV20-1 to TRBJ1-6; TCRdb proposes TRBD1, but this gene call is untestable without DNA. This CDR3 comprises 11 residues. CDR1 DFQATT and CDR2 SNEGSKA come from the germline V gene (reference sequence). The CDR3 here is CSALTDSPLHF.

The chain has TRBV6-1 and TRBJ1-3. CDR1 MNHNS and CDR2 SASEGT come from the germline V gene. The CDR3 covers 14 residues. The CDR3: CASSEHGYGNTIYF.

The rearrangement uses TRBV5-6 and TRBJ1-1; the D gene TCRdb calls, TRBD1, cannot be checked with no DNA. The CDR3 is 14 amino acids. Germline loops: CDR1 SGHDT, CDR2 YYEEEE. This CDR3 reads CASSRSGTEDEAFF. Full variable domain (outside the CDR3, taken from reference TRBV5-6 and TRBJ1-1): DAGVTQSPTHLIKTRGQQVTLRCSPKSGHDTVSWYQQALGQGPQFIFQYYEEEERQRGNFPDRFSGHQFPNYSSELNVNALLLGDSALYLCASSRSGTEDEAFFGQGTRLTVV.

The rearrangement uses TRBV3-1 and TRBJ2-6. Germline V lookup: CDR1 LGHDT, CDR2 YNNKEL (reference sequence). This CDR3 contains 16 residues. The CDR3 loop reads CASSQNARAGANVLTF.

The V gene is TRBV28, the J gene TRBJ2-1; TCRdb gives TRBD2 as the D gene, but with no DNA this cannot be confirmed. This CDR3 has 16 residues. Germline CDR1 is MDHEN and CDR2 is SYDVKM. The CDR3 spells CASSPLEGPPYNEQFF.

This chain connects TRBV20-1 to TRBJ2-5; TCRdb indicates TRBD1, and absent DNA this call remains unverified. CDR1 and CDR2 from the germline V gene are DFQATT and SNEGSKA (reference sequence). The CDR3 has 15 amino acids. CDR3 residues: CSARPKDGTEETQYF.

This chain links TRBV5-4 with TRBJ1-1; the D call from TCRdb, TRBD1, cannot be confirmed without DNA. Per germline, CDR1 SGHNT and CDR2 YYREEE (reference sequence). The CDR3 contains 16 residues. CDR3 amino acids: CASSLDWGQGSGLAFF.

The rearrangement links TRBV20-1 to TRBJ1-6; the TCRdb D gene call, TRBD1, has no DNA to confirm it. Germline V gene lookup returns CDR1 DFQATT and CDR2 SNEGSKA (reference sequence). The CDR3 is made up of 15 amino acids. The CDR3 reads CSAREGQGYNSPLHF.

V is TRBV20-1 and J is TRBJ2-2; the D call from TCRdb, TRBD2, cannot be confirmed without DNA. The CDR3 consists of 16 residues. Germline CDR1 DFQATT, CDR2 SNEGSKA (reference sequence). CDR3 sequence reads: CSARGGLAGYTGELFF.

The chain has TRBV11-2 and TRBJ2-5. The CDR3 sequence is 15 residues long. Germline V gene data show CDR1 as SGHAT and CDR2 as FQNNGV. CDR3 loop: CASRMGRWVRETQYF.